Sequencing of this T cell receptor beta chain was carried out in a study of T-cell reconstitution after alpha-beta-depleted transplantation in children. Comment on this clonotype: Its antigen is not known.

Study-level findings and limits: Once a year had passed after transplant, T-cell counts and diversity came mostly from newly produced T cells. Alpha-beta T cells about two months after transplant reportedly derived from several hundred expanded graft clones. Surviving recipient T cells and thymic progenitors accounted for the high day-60 TCRbeta diversity observed in some patients.

Unique molecular identifiers were used in preparing the TCRbeta library. In TCRdb, the PCR reads were re-called with MiXCR into one record per CDR3 protein. The sample has 610,000 or so distinct CDR3 sequences, 27% seen once. The germline gives CDR1 SGHRS, CDR2 YFSETQ. This CDR3 comprises 15 residues. Trimming cost V 1 base and J 0 bases, with 10 bases left between them. The sequence derives from a boy less than two years old with Wiskott-Aldrich syndrome, due to receive a stem cell transplant. The material was PBMCs, obtained before TCRalphabeta/CD19-depleted stem cell transplant. The chain employs TRBV5-1 and TRBJ1-1, with unresolved D. The CDR3 DNA reads TGCGCCAGCAGCTTGACGGAATACATGAACACTGAAGCTTTCTTT. Its translation is CASSLTEYMNTEAFF. Together with reference TRBV5-1 and TRBJ1-1, the CDR3 gives the full variable domain: KAGVTQTPRYLIKTRGQQVTLSCSPISGHRSVSWYQQTPGQGLQFLFEYFSETQRNKGNFPGRFSGRQFSNSRSEMNVSTLELGDSALYLCASSLTEYMNTEAFFGQGTRLTVV.